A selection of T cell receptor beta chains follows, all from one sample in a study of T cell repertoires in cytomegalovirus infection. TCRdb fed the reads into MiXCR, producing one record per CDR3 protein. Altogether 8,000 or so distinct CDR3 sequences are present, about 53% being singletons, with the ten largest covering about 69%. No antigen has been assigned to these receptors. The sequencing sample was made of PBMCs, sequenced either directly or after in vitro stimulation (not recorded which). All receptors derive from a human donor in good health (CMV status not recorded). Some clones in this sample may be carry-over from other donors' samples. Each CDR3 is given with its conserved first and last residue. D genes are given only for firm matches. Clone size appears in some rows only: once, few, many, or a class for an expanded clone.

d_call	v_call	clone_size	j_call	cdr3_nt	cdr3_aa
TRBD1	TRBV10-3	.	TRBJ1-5	TGTGCCATCAGTGAGTCTGAACAGGGGAGTGACGAGACTCGCAATCCGCCCAAGCCTTTT	CAISESEQGSDETRNPPKPF
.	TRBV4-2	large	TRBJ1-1	TGTGCCAGCAGCCAAGATGGGTTCCAGCTCCAAGCTTTCTTT	CASSQDGFQLQAFF
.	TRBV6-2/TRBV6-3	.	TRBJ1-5	TGTGCCAGCAGTTTTTATCATGGGGCCGCGCAGCCCAAGCCTTTT	CASSFYHGAAQPKPF
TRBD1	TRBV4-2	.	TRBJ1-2	TGTGCCAGCCGCCAAGCAGGGGTGGACAGGGTCGCACTAATCCTAAAGCTAAACGATGGCTACACCTTC	CASRQAGVDRVALILKLNDGYTF
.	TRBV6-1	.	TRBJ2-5	TGTGCCAGCAGTGAATTCGGGGGGCTACTGTACCAAGAGACCCAGTACTTC	CASSEFGGLLYQETQYF
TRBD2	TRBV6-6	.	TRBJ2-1	TGTGCCAGCAGTTACTCAATTGCGGGAGGAGGAAATGAGCAGTTCTTC	CASSYSIAGGGNEQFF
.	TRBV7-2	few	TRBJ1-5	TGTGCCAGCAGCTTGAGGGGGGGCAATCAGCCCCAGCATTTT	CASSLRGGNQPQHF
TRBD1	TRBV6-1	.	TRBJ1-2	TGTGCCAGCAGAGGAGGGACAGGGGAAAACTATGGCTACACCTTC	CASRGGTGENYGYTF
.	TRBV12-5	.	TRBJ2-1	TGTGCTAGTGGTTTGGTATCGGTAATAGGTTCCTTCCCCTACCATGAGCAGTTCTTC	CASGLVSVIGSFPYHEQFF
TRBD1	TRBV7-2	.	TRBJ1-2	TGTGCCAGCAGCTTAGTGGACGTCACTCCGACAGGGTTGTTTCGTTGCTACACCTTC	CASSLVDVTPTGLFRCYTF